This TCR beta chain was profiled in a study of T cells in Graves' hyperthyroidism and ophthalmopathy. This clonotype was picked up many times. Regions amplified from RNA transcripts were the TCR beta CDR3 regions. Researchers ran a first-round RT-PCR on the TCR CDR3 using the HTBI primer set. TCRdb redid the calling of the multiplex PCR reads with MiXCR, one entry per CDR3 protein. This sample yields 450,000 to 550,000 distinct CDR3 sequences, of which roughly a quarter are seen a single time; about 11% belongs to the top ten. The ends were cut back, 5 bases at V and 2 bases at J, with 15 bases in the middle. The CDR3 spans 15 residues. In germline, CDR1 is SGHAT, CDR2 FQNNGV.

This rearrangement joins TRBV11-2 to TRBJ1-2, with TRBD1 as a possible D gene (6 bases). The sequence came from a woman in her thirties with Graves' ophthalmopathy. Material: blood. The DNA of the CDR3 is TGTGCCAGCAGCCACCACAGGGAGAGGAACTATGGCTACACCTTC. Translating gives CASSHHRERNYGYTF.